The TCR beta chain under discussion was sequenced for a study of T cell changes during pregnancy in multiple sclerosis. Produced via immunoSEQ multiplex PCR; TCRdb's table is partial and in-frame only. This sample has 75,000 to 95,000 clones, with roughly 90% found just once. There are 15 residues in the CDR3. V lost 6 bases to trimming and J lost 0 bases, with 12 bases between them. Per germline, CDR1 LNHDA and CDR2 SQIVND (reference sequence). This clone was seen a few times. The V call is TRBV19, the J call TRBJ1-3; D may be TRBD1 (6 bases). The clonotype comes from a female donor with multiple sclerosis, enrolled in a pregnancy study. The specimen was peripheral blood, collected before pregnancy. The CDR3 region is CASRRSDSSGNTIYF. DNA for the CDR3: TGTGCCAGTAGGAGGTCGGACAGCTCTGGAAACACCATATATTTT.